The T cell receptor beta chain under discussion was sequenced for a study of Graves' ophthalmopathy and Graves' hyperthyroidism. Findings and caveats of the study: Both a roughly 70% sensitivity and an approximately 76% specificity characterized the model's predictions of ophthalmopathy progression.

The V end lost 0 bases, the J end lost 4 bases, and 10 bases lay between the germline ends. CDR1 is SGDLS and CDR2 is YYNGEE in the germline V gene. The CDR3 length is 14 residues. This clonotype was picked up many times. Its antigen remains unknown. The stable label applied to hyperthyroidism with no ophthalmopathy within 18 months of follow-up. The study recruited hyperthyroidism patients aged 18 to 65 who were newly diagnosed, under 2 months' duration. The authors diagnosed from clinical symptoms, serum thyroxine, TRAb, thyroid ultrasound and orbital computed tomography. Amplification of the TCR beta CDR3 regions used RNA transcripts (as template). First-round RT-PCR used HTBI primers; second-round multiplex PCR followed. TCRdb itself ran the multiplex PCR reads through MiXCR, one entry per CDR3 protein. The data contain 350,000 to 400,000 distinct CDR3 sequences, less than 20% of them singletons.

The receptor was derived from a woman under 30 with stable Graves' hyperthyroidism. The sample comprised peripheral blood. The rearrangement uses TRBV9 and TRBJ1-2, with D possibly TRBD1 on 6 matching bases. The CDR3 DNA reads as TGTGCCAGCAGCGTAGACGGGGGCGGCTATGGCTACACCTTC. It is translated as CASSVDGGGYGYTF.